This T cell receptor beta chain was recorded in a study of blood T cell repertoires in COVID-19. The wider study: The United States, Italy and Spain were the sources of the acute and convalescent COVID-19 samples. Sources were T cells, B-cell-depleted T cells, or PBMCs; the material itself was cDNA or gDNA.

As originally analysed: Cell counts per sample came from amplifying reference gene primers. Generated by immunoSEQ multiplex PCR, the TCRdb table keeps only in-frame clones and is missing some. The V and J calls and clone size come from that table; D and trimming were worked out from the DNA. Of around 140,000 clones in the sample, around 85% are singletons; the top ten hold about a sixth. V was clipped by 5 bases and J by 4 bases; unmatched bases: 8. Germline V lookup: CDR1 SGHTA, CDR2 FQGNSA. The CDR3 has 15 residues. This TCR was recovered from a woman of 80 years or more with acute or convalescent COVID-19. The chain links TRBV7-2 to TRBJ2-3; the match to TRBD1 covers 8 bases. Sequencing was performed on peripheral blood. DNA for the CDR3: TGTGCCAGCAGCCAAGGACAGGGAACCCCAGATACGCAGTATTTT. Encoded protein: CASSQGQGTPDTQYF.